This T cell receptor beta chain was sequenced during a study of shared clonotypes between healthy human individuals. Whole-study context: Three plates were used per donor for CD4 naive, three for CD4 memory, two for CD8 naive and one for CD8 memory. Study-level points and caveats: Clonotypes which were not shared had lower generation probabilities than clonotypes that all four donors shared.

On this clone itself: Its antigen is unidentified.

Genomic DNA of every subset was divided equally among multiple immunoSEQ plates. In the source study's methods: From ImmunoSEQ came sequences covering only the junction and carrying no quality scores, so filtering differed. Assay: immunoSEQ multiplex PCR; the TCRdb copy retains only in-frame clones and omits some. That table supplies the V and J calls and clone size; D and trimming were determined from the DNA. The repertoire holds under 2,500,000 clones, with nearly 97% as singletons. The germline V gene has CDR1 LNHNV and CDR2 YYDKDF (reference sequence). V shed 1 base and J shed 1 base, with 11 bases lying between them. There are 15 residues in the CDR3.

This receptor was identified in a man between 18 and 35 years old in good health. This chain links TRBV15 with TRBJ2-7; D perhaps matches TRBD1 (6 bases). Source material: naive CD4+ T cells sorted from blood. Subset here: CD45RA+ positively selected. CDR3 sequence: CATSRAPGTSYEQYF. CDR3 nucleotide sequence: TGTGCCACCAGCAGAGCCCCCGGGACATCCTACGAGCAGTACTTC.